Shown below are 10 T cell receptor beta chains from a single sample sequenced in a study of shared clonotypes between healthy human individuals. Only in-frame clones appear in the TCRdb table, and some are missing; sequencing was by immunoSEQ multiplex PCR. This sample carries some 2,000,000 clones, 85% to 95% of them seen once, and the ten largest clones take about 0.13%. The sequenced sample consisted of naive CD4+ T cells sorted from blood. Indicated subset: CD45RA+ positively selected. The source of these receptors is a man younger than 30 in good health.

The chain has TRBV5-1 and TRBJ1-1; a weak D match, TRBD1 (5 bases). The germline CDR1 and CDR2 sequences are SGHRS and YFSETQ. Trimming took off 5 bases at V and 8 bases at J, with 13 bases between the two ends. The CDR3 covers 12 residues. CDR3 amino acids: CASSLPGGEAFF. Here the CDR3 DNA reads TGCGCCAGCAGTCTTCCCGGGGGGGAAGCTTTCTTT.

This rearrangement joins TRBV5-1 to TRBJ2-5; D is perhaps TRBD1 or TRBD2 (5 bases each). Germline loops: CDR1 SGHRS, CDR2 YFSETQ. This CDR3 comprises 14 residues. V was cut by 2 bases and J by 1 base, with 9 bases left in between. The CDR3 nucleotides read TGCGCCAGCAGCTTTCAGGGACCCCAAGAGACCCAGTACTTC. Its translation is CASSFQGPQETQYF.

As to this clone: At one end the junction does not follow the germline gene, possibly because of a read error. The sample contains more than one DNA sequence encoding this CDR3. V usage is TRBV18 and J usage is TRBJ2-7, with 7 bases identical to TRBD1. There are 14 residues in the CDR3. From germline, CDR1 is KGHSH and CDR2 LQKENI. DNA of the CDR3: TGTGCCAGCTCCCCACAGGGGTTCTCCTACGAGCAGTACTTC. This encodes CASSPQGFSYEQYF.

V usage is TRBV9 and J usage is TRBJ2-3, with 11 bases aligning to TRBD2. The CDR3 is made up of 17 amino acids. After removal of 0 bases from V and 4 bases from J, the junction contained 7 bases not matched to a gene. In germline, CDR1 is SGDLS, CDR2 YYNGEE. The chain's CDR3 is CASSVGVLAGGPDTQYF. The CDR3, as DNA: TGTGCCAGCAGCGTAGGGGTTCTAGCGGGGGGCCCAGATACGCAGTATTTT.

V and J are TRBV5-1 and TRBJ2-2; 10 bases are shared with TRBD2. Germline CDR1 and CDR2: SGHRS and YFSETQ. V trimming: 2 bases; J trimming: 5 bases; junction bases outside the gene matches: 3. This CDR3 has 15 amino acids. The CDR3 sequence: CASSFTSGVTGELFF. CDR3 nucleotides: TGCGCCAGCAGCTTCACTAGCGGGGTGACCGGGGAGCTGTTTTTT.

This clone came up once. The gene calls are TRBV11-2 and TRBJ1-2; D uncertain. V lost 5 bases, J lost 8 bases, and 21 bases lay in between. The germline gives CDR1 SGHAT, CDR2 FQNNGV. The CDR3 covers 15 residues. The CDR3 sequence is CASSPYYKALGGYTF. The CDR3 coding sequence is TGTGCCAGCAGCCCTTACTACAAGGCCCTGGGCGGCTACACCTTC.

The V call is TRBV12-5, the J call TRBJ2-7; D gene unclear. V dropped 7 bases and J dropped 7 bases, with 8 bases sitting between them. The CDR3 spans 10 residues. In germline, CDR1 is LGHNT, CDR2 FRNRAP. CDR3 nucleotide sequence: TGTGCTAGTGAGGTGGATGAGCAGTACTTC. This codes for CASEVDEQYF.

This rearrangement joins TRBV10-2 to TRBJ1-5, with D perhaps matching TRBD1 (6 bases). Per germline, CDR1 WSHSY and CDR2 SAAADI. V lost 3 bases and J 6 bases, leaving 12 bases between the germline ends. The CDR3 runs 14 residues. CDR3 coding DNA: TGCGCCAGCAGTGAAGGGGGTTCGGGTCAGCCCCAGCATTTT. Translated: CASSEGGSGQPQHF.

The CDR3 loop reads CASSSIQPGQGVTNYGYTF. The CDR3 bases are TGTGCCAGCAGTTCCATCCAGCCGGGACAGGGCGTAACTAACTATGGCTACACCTTC. This chain connects TRBV27 to TRBJ1-2, with 9 bases identical to TRBD1. The V segment lost 4 bases and the J segment 0 bases; nucleotides outside the gene matches: 15. Per the germline V gene, CDR1 is MNHEY and CDR2 is SMNVEV (reference sequence). This CDR3 is built from 19 residues.

V gene TRBV2 combines with J gene TRBJ1-1, with D possibly TRBD1 on 5 matching bases. Germline CDR1 reads SNHLY; CDR2 reads FYNNEI. V was trimmed by 9 bases and J by 3 bases, leaving 14 bases between them. The length of the CDR3 is 13 residues. CDR3 DNA sequence: TGTGCCAGGGGGGGACTGGCGGACACTGAAGCTTTCTTT. This codes for CARGGLADTEAFF.